The 27 T cell receptor beta chains below come from one sample, sequenced in a study of shared clonotypes between healthy human individuals. Only in-frame clones appear in the TCRdb table, and some are missing; sequencing was by immunoSEQ multiplex PCR. The data show about 1.1 million clones, with roughly 80% seen just once and more than 0.85% held by the top ten. Sequencing was carried out using memory CD4+ T cells from PBMCs. The subset: CD45RA-negative fraction. These receptors came from a man between 18 and 29 years old in good health. Some clones in this sample may be carry-over from other donors' samples.

The chain links TRBV30 to TRBJ2-3, with a possible D match to TRBD2 (5 bases). Trimming took off 7 bases at V and 2 bases at J, with 10 bases between the two ends. Germline-derived CDR1 and CDR2 are GTSNPN and SVGIG (reference sequence). CDR3 length: 12 amino acids. The CDR3 loop reads CAFGRDTDTQYF. The CDR3 coding sequence is TGTGCCTTTGGACGGGACACAGATACGCAGTATTTT.

This clone was seen only a few times. The chain combines TRBV7-3 with TRBJ1-1, with D maybe TRBD1 (5 bases). In germline, CDR1 is SGHTA, CDR2 FQGTGA. The ends were cut back, 2 bases at V and 1 base at J, with 8 bases in the middle. CDR3 length: 14 amino acids. The CDR3 DNA follows: TGTGCCAGCAGCTTATACGGGGGGAACACTGAAGCTTTCTTT. This sequence encodes CASSLYGGNTEAFF.

This clone has only a few counts. The J gene is TRBJ1-5, the V gene TRBV9, with D tentatively TRBD1 (5 bases). The CDR3 extends over 16 amino acids. V was pared by 0 bases and J by 3 bases, with 13 bases between. Germline-derived CDR1 and CDR2 are SGDLS and YYNGEE. This CDR3 is CASSVEWGGNNQPQHF. DNA of the CDR3: TGTGCCAGCAGCGTAGAGTGGGGGGGGAACAATCAGCCCCAGCATTTT.

The chain carries TRBV20-1 and TRBJ2-5; TRBD1 might be the D (5 bases). V lost 7 bases, J lost 4 bases, and 10 bases lay in between. Per the germline V gene, CDR1 is DFQATT and CDR2 is SNEGSKA (reference sequence). The CDR3 extends over 11 amino acids. The chain's CDR3 is CSGRVGETQYF. CDR3 DNA: TGCAGTGGCAGGGTCGGAGAGACCCAGTACTTC.

This rearrangement joins TRBV29-1 to TRBJ2-3; the D is unclear. CDR3 length: 11 residues. CDR1 and CDR2 from the germline V gene are SQVTM and ANQGSEA. The CDR3 sequence: CSDLYVDTQYF. For the CDR3, the DNA is TGCAGTGACCTTTACGTGGATACGCAGTATTTT.

This clone was counted between two and nine times. This chain links TRBV5-6 with TRBJ2-3; 9 bases align to TRBD2. The ends lost 1 base at V and 5 bases at J; junction bases unmatched: 5. The CDR3 totals 15 residues. Germline V gives CDR1 SGHDT, CDR2 YYEEEE. CDR3 coding DNA: TGTGCCAGCAGCTTGAATGAAGCGGGAGGAGATACGCAGTATTTT. This translates into CASSLNEAGGDTQYF.

Only one count was recorded for this clone. The chain has TRBV2 and TRBJ2-7; D might be TRBD1 (6 bases). Looked up from germline, CDR1 is SNHLY and CDR2 is FYNNEI. V was pared by 7 bases and J by 4 bases, with 17 bases between. The CDR3 is 14 residues long. CDR3 in amino acids: CASNREQGPYEQYF. The CDR3, as DNA: TGTGCCAGCAACCGGGAACAGGGCCCATACGAGCAGTACTTC.

The chain combines TRBV21-1 with TRBJ2-7; the D segment call TRBD1 is taken from the table without a DNA check. TRBV21-1 is marked as a pseudogene. The CDR3 loop spans 15 amino acids. CDR3 coding DNA: TGTGCCAGCAGCAAAGCGGCCTCCAGGGCCTACGAGCAGTACTTC. This translates into CASSKAASRAYEQYF.

As to this clone: Other nucleotide sequences in the sample specify the same CDR3. The rearrangement links TRBV5-1 to TRBJ2-3, with 16 bases fitting TRBD2. V trimming: 4 bases; J trimming: 6 bases; junction bases outside the gene matches: 2. The CDR3 is made up of 15 amino acids. Per the germline V gene, CDR1 is SGHRS and CDR2 is YFSETQ. CDR3 protein: CASSLGLAGGDTQYF. In DNA form, the CDR3 reads TGCGCCAGCAGCCTGGGACTAGCGGGAGGGGATACGCAGTATTTT.

The count of this clone is one. The CDR3 DNA follows: TGTGCCAGCAGTTACGGGTCGGACTTGAGCTCCTACGAGCAGTACTTC. Amino acids: CASSYGSDLSSYEQYF. The rearrangement links TRBV6-5 to TRBJ2-7; D might be TRBD2 (5 bases). The CDR3 consists of 16 residues. Looked up from germline, CDR1 is MNHEY and CDR2 is SVGAGI. V lost 2 bases to trimming and J lost 0 bases, with 14 bases between them.

Many counts were recorded for this clone. Here the CDR3 DNA reads TGTGCCAGCGGCTCCGAAAATGAGCAGTTCTTC. Protein product: CASGSENEQFF. The chain links TRBV27 to TRBJ2-1; D is uncertain. Germline V gene lookup returns CDR1 MNHEY and CDR2 SMNVEV (reference sequence). V was trimmed by 8 bases and J by 7 bases, leaving 9 bases between them. The CDR3 spans 11 residues.

The chain has TRBV5-4 and TRBJ2-1; 7 nucleotides agree with TRBD2. The V gene end was trimmed by 6 bases and the J gene end by 7 bases; junction bases not matched to a gene: 7. This CDR3 spans 13 amino acids. Germline V lookup: CDR1 SGHNT, CDR2 YYREEE (reference sequence). The CDR3 region has the DNA TGTGCCAGCAACGACCGTAGCGGGAATGAGCAGTTCTTC. Its protein product is CASNDRSGNEQFF.

About this clone: Possible read error: a much larger clone is one base away. Different DNA sequences within this sample yield the same CDR3. V is TRBV5-1 and J is TRBJ2-7; 10 bases line up with TRBD1. Trimming removed 0 bases from V and 3 bases from J; junction bases left unmatched: 3. Germline V gene sequence: CDR1 SGHRS, CDR2 YFSETQ. CDR3 size: 15 residues. Here the CDR3 reads CASSLGGTGDYEQYF. For the CDR3, the DNA is TGCGCCAGCAGCTTGGGAGGGACAGGGGACTACGAGCAGTACTTC.

The chain recombines TRBV11-2 with TRBJ2-5; D ambiguous. V lost 7 bases and J 5 bases, leaving 8 bases between the germline ends. CDR1 and CDR2 from the germline V gene are SGHAT and FQNNGV. The CDR3 contains 11 residues. DNA of the CDR3: TGTGCCAGCACCCTGGGGGAGACCCAGTACTTC. Amino acid sequence: CASTLGETQYF.

The chain links TRBV9 to TRBJ2-7; D is unresolved. The CDR3 is 17 amino acids. Germline CDR1 is SGDLS and CDR2 is YYNGEE. Trimming left V 0 bases short and J 3 bases short, with 19 bases between. The CDR3 protein is CASSVAPYQAGVYEQYF. CDR3 bases: TGTGCCAGCAGCGTAGCACCGTACCAGGCAGGAGTCTACGAGCAGTACTTC.

The V gene is TRBV28, the J gene TRBJ2-7; D uncertain. The CDR3 is 10 amino acids. Deletions cut 5 bases from V and 6 bases from J, with 5 bases between. Germline V CDR1 and CDR2: MDHEN, SYDVKM. The DNA of the CDR3 is TGTGCCAGCAGTCGGACCGAGCAGTACTTC. Its translation is CASSRTEQYF.

The chain joins TRBV7-8 to TRBJ1-1; the D gene is possibly TRBD1 (6 bases). Germline assignment: CDR1 SGHVS and CDR2 FQNEAQ. Trimming took off 5 bases at V and 6 bases at J, with 16 bases between the two ends. There are 14 residues in the CDR3. The CDR3 is CASSRVAGAAEAFF. The CDR3 coding sequence is TGTGCCAGCAGCCGAGTAGCGGGGGCGGCTGAAGCTTTCTTT.

The chain recombines TRBV7-9 with TRBJ2-3, with D unclear. The length of the CDR3 is 14 residues. V was clipped by 5 bases and J by 10 bases, with 19 bases between them. The germline CDR1 and CDR2 sequences are SEHNR and FQNEAQ (reference sequence). The CDR3 DNA reads as TGTGCCAGCAGCCTTAGTCTGGGGTCAATTCCGCAGTATTTT. Encoded protein: CASSLSLGSIPQYF.

The chain uses TRBV18 and TRBJ2-5; a weak D match, TRBD1 (5 bases). The CDR3 spans 15 residues. Deletions cut 0 bases from V and 1 base from J, with 9 bases between. In germline, CDR1 is KGHSH, CDR2 LQKENI. The CDR3 loop reads CASSPPSRVQETQYF. For the CDR3, the DNA is TGTGCCAGCTCACCACCTTCCAGGGTCCAAGAGACCCAGTACTTC.

This clone was detected ten times or more. The V call is TRBV28, the J call TRBJ1-3; D possibly corresponds to TRBD1 (5 bases). Germline V gene sequence: CDR1 MDHEN, CDR2 SYDVKM. V gave up 5 bases and J gave up 3 bases, with 8 bases separating them. This CDR3 is built from 13 residues. In nucleotides, the CDR3 is TGTGCCAGCAGTCTGACAGTTGGAAACACCATATATTTT. Translation gives CASSLTVGNTIYF.

V gene TRBV28 combines with J gene TRBJ1-3, with TRBD1 as a possible D gene (6 bases). Germline V gene lookup returns CDR1 MDHEN and CDR2 SYDVKM. This CDR3 is built from 16 residues. V lost 8 bases, J lost 0 bases, and 17 bases lay in between. CDR3 in DNA: TGTGCCAGCTACCGTGGGGGGCCGTCCTCTGGAAACACCATATATTTT. This gives the protein CASYRGGPSSGNTIYF.

In its sample, this clone was seen many times. CDR3 sequence reads: CASSSGTVYNEQFF. The CDR3 nucleotides read TGTGCCAGCAGCTCAGGGACTGTTTACAATGAGCAGTTCTTC. The chain employs TRBV11-2 and TRBJ2-1; D may be TRBD2 (6 bases). V was trimmed by 4 bases and J by 4 bases, leaving 11 bases between them. Germline lookup yields CDR1 SGHAT and CDR2 FQNNGV. The CDR3 spans 14 residues.

This clone showed up just a few times. The chain combines TRBV7-9 with TRBJ2-5, with 9 bases that match TRBD1. J was trimmed by 3 bases and V by 5 bases; bases with no gene match: 10. Germline V gives CDR1 SEHNR, CDR2 FQNEAQ (reference sequence). The CDR3 is made up of 16 amino acids. This chain's CDR3 is CASSPSPGQGEETQYF. The DNA of the CDR3 is TGTGCCAGCAGCCCCTCGCCGGGACAGGGCGAAGAGACCCAGTACTTC.

V and J are TRBV14 and TRBJ2-5; the match to TRBD2 covers 9 bases. The germline gives CDR1 SGHDN, CDR2 FVKESK. Trimming cost V 4 bases and J 5 bases; bases outside gene matches: 5. CDR3 length: 14 residues. CDR3 nucleotides: TGTGCCAGCAGCCCGCGGGAGGGTGGTGAGACCCAGTACTTC. Its translation: CASSPREGGETQYF.

The chain carries TRBV6-5 and TRBJ2-1; 15 nucleotides align to TRBD2. V shed 5 bases and J 6 bases; nucleotides not matched to a gene: 2. This CDR3 spans 15 amino acids. Germline assignment: CDR1 MNHEY and CDR2 SVGAGI. CDR3 sequence reads: CASSRTSGRVNEQFF. The CDR3 DNA sequence: TGTGCCAGCAGTCGGACTAGCGGGAGGGTCAATGAGCAGTTCTTC.

Comments on this clone: This may be a read error: a much more frequent sequence differs by one nucleotide. The rearrangement uses TRBV7-9 and TRBJ1-2, with 8 bases that match TRBD1. This CDR3 comprises 12 residues. CDR1 and CDR2 from the germline V gene are SEHNR and FQNEAQ (reference sequence). The junction had 1 base not matched to a gene; V was cut back by 6 bases and J by 4 bases. The CDR3 loop reads CASRDRAYGYTF. The CDR3 nucleotides are TGTGCCAGCAGGGACAGGGCCTATGGCTACACCTTC.

This clone was seen only once. A far more abundant clone sits one base away, making this likely a read error. The CDR3 bases are TGTGCCAGCAGTTTGAGCGGGAGCTCCTACGAGCAGTACTTC. Translated: CASSLSGSSYEQYF. The rearrangement uses TRBV28 and TRBJ2-5, with 8 bases identical to TRBD2. The end of the DNA fits TRBJ2-7 better, so the J call may be wrong. The V gene's germline CDR1 is MDHEN and CDR2 SYDVKM. CDR3 length: 14 residues.